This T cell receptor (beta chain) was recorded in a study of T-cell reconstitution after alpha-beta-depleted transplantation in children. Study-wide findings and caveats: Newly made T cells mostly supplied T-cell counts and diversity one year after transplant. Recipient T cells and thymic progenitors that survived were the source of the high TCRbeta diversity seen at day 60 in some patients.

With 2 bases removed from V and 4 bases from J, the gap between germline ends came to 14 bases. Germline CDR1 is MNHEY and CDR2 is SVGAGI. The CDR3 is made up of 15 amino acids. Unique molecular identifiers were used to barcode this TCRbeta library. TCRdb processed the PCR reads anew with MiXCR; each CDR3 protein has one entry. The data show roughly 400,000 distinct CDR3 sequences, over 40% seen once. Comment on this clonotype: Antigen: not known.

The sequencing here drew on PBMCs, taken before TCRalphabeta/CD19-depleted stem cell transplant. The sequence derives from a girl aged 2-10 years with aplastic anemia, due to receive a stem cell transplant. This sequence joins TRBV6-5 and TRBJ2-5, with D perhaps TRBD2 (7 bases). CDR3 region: CASSYGGAPGETQYF. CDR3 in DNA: TGTGCCAGCAGTTACGGGGGGGCGCCCGGAGAGACCCAGTACTTC.